This is a list of T cell receptor beta chains from one sample in a study of blood T cell repertoires in COVID-19. Sequencing was performed with immunoSEQ multiplex PCR; in TCRdb, only in-frame clones are kept and a portion is missing. The sample holds 350,000 or so clones, about nine tenths seen once. Sequences were obtained from peripheral blood. The receptors stem from a woman aged 60 to 75 with COVID-19, enrolled during active disease. Both conserved end residues are part of each CDR3. A D gene is named only where the DNA matches it firmly. Clone size, where shown, is once, few, many, or a class for clones that have expanded.

>.|TRBJ2-5|.|TRBV15
TGTGCCACCAGCAGGGGTGGGCAAGGGGCGGAGACCCAGTACTTC
CATSRGGQGAETQYF
>.|TRBJ1-6|TRBD1|TRBV10-1
TGCGCCAGCCCGGGGACAGGGGCCCTCCCACCCCTCCACTTT
CASPGTGALPPLHF
>.|TRBJ1-1|TRBD1|TRBV6-5
TGTGCCAGCCTATCGGACAGGGGTTGGACTGAAGCTTTCTTT
CASLSDRGWTEAFF
>.|TRBJ1-1|.|TRBV6-2/TRBV6-3
TGTGCCAGCAGTTACGGGCGGAGAACAGGGAAGAACACTGAAGCTTTCTTT
CASSYGRRTGKNTEAFF
>.|TRBJ1-3|.|TRBV2
TGTGCCAGCAGCGTGGACAGCACTGGAAACACCATATATTTT
CASSVDSTGNTIYF
>.|TRBJ1-2|.|TRBV5-6
TGTGCCAGCAGCTTGGAGCTCTATGGCTACACCTTC
CASSLELYGYTF
>.|TRBJ1-1|TRBD1|TRBV6-5
TGTGCCAGCAGTTGGGACAGCCACATGAACACTGAAGCTTTCTTT
CASSWDSHMNTEAFF
>.|TRBJ2-7|.|TRBV5-1
TGCGCCAGCAGCTCCCAGTTGGACAGCTACGAGCAGTACTTC
CASSSQLDSYEQYF
>.|TRBJ1-1|TRBD1|TRBV6-5
TGTGCCAGCAGTTACGATGTCAGGGGGCGAGGAGGAGCTTTCTTT
CASSYDVRGRGGAFF
>few|TRBJ2-7|.|TRBV5-1
TGCGCCAGCAGCGCGGGGGACACAACTGTCTACGAGCAGTACTTC
CASSAGDTTVYEQYF
>.|TRBJ1-1|.|TRBV6-1
TGTGCCAGCAGTGATAAGGGCAGGGGCCGCACTGAAGCTTTCTTT
CASSDKGRGRTEAFF
>.|TRBJ2-1|.|TRBV2
TGTGCCAGCAGCTCTCTCTGGGGACTCAATGAGCAGTTCTTC
CASSSLWGLNEQFF
>.|TRBJ2-1|.|TRBV28
TGTGCCTCCCGTACCGCGGGGAGGAATGAGCAGTTCTTC
CASRTAGRNEQFF
>.|TRBJ2-2|TRBD1|TRBV5-1
TGCGCCAGCAGCTTTGACAGGGGGGCCGGGGAGCTGTTTTTT
CASSFDRGAGELFF
>few|TRBJ1-6|.|TRBV3-1/TRBV3-2
TGTGCCAGCAGCCCCAGTGTCGGAAAACACGCGGATTCTTATAATTCACCCCTCCACTTT
CASSPSVGKHADSYNSPLHF
>.|TRBJ2-2|.|TRBV19
TGTGCCAGTAGTAGGTACCGGGGGACCGGGGAGCTGTTTTTT
CASSRYRGTGELFF
>.|TRBJ2-3|.|TRBV6-5
TGTGCCAGCACCTACCCGCGGGGCGTCACAGATACGCAGTATTTT
CASTYPRGVTDTQYF
>.|TRBJ1-2|TRBD1|TRBV18
TGTGCCAGCTCACCACTTAGGGACAGGGTGCCTTATGGCTACACCTTC
CASSPLRDRVPYGYTF
>once|TRBJ1-2|.|TRBV29-1
TGCAGCGCGGGACCGGAGAGAGGCTACACCTTC
CSAGPERGYTF